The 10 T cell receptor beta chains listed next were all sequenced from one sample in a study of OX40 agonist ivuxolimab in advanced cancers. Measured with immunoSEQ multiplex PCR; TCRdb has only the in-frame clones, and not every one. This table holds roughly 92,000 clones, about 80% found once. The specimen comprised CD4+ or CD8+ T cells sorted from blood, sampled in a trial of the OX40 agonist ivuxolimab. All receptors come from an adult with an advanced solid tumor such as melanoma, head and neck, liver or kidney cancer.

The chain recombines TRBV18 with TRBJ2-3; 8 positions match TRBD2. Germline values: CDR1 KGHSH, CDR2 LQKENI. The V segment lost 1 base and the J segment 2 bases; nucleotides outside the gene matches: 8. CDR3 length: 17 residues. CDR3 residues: CASSPLMLAGYTDTQYF. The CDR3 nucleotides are TGTGCCAGCTCACCACTAATGCTAGCGGGCTACACAGATACGCAGTATTTT.

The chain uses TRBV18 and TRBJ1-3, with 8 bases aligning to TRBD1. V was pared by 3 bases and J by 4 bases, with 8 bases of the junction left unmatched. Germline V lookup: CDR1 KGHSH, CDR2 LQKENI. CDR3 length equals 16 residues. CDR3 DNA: TGTGCCAGCTCACCCGGACAGGGAGGACGAGGAAACACCATATATTTT. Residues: CASSPGQGGRGNTIYF.

The DNA for the CDR3 is TGTGCCAGCAGCCCACGCTTTAGAGGCAGGGGCGGCGACACTGAAGCTTTCTTT. Translating gives CASSPRFRGRGGDTEAFF. The chain has TRBV5-4 and TRBJ1-1; weak D call: TRBD1 (6 bases). Germline lookup yields CDR1 SGHNT and CDR2 YYREEE (reference sequence). With 4 bases removed from V and 3 bases from J, the gap between germline ends came to 25 bases. The CDR3 is 18 amino acids. Based on the CDR3 plus reference TRBV5-4 and TRBJ1-1, the full variable domain is ETGVTQSPTHLIKTRGQQVTLRCSSQSGHNTVSWYQQALGQGPQFIFQYYREEENGRGNFPPRFSGLQFPNYSSELNVNALELDDSALYLCASSPRFRGRGGDTEAFFGQGTRLTVV.

CDR3 DNA: TGCAGCGTTGGTGGTGGTTCACATGGCTACACCTTC. Translated, it gives CSVGGGSHGYTF. This chain uses TRBV29-1 with TRBJ1-2; D ambiguous. There are 12 residues in the CDR3. The ends were cut back, 4 bases at V and 6 bases at J, with 12 bases in the middle. From germline, CDR1 is SQVTM and CDR2 ANQGSEA.

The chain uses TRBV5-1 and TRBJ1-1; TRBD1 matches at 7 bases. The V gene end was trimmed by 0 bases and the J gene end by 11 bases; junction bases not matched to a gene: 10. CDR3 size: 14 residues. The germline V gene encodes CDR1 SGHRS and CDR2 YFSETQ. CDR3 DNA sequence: TGCGCCAGCAGCTTGGACAGGGGATCGGCCGGCGCTTTCTTT. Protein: CASSLDRGSAGAFF.

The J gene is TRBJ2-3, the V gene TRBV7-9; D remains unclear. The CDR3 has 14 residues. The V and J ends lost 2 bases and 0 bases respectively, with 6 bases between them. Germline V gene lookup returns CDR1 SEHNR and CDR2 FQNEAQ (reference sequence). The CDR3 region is CASSLSGSTDTQYF. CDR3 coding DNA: TGTGCCAGCAGCTTAAGTGGGAGCACAGATACGCAGTATTTT.

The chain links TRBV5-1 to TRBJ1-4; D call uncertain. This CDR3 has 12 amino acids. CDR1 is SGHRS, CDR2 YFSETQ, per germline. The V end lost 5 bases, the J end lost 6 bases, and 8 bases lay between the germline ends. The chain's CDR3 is CASREGDEKLFF. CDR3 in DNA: TGCGCCAGCAGAGAAGGTGATGAAAAACTGTTTTTT.

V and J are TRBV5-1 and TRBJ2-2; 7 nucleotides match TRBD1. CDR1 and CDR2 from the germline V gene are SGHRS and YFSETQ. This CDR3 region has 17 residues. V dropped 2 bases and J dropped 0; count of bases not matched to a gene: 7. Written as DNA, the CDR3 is TGCGCCAGCAGCTTCGGACAGGTCTACGCGAACACCGGGGAGCTGTTTTTT. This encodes CASSFGQVYANTGELFF.

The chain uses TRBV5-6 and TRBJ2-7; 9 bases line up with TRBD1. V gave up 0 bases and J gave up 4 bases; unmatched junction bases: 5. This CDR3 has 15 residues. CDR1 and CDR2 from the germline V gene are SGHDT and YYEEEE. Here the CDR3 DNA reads TGTGCCAGCAGCTTGGGGGGACAGGGCCCTTACGAGCAGTACTTC. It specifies CASSLGGQGPYEQYF.

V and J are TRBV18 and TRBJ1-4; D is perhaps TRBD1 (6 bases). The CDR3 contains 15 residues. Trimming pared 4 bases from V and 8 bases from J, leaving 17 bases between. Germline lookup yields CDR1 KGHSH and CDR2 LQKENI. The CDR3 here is CASSRSGDKGEKLFF. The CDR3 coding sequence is TGTGCCAGCTCACGCTCGGGGGACAAGGGCGAAAAACTGTTTTTT.